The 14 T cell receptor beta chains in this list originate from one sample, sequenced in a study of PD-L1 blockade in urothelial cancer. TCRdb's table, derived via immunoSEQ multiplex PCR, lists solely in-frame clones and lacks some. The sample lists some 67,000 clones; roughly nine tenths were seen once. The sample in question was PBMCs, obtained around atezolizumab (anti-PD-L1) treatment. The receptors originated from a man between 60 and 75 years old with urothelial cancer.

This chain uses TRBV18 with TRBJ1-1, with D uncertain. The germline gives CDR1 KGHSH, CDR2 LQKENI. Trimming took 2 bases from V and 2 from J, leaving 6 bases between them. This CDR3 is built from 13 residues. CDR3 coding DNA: TGTGCCAGCTCACCAGGAGAAAACACTGAAGCTTTCTTT. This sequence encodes CASSPGENTEAFF.

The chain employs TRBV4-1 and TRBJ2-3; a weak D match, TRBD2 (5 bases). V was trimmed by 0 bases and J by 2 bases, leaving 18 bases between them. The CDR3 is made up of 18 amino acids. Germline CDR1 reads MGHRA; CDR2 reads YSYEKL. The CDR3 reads CASSQDYGLILNTDTQYF. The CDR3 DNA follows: TGCGCCAGCAGCCAAGATTACGGACTGATCCTAAACACAGATACGCAGTATTTT.

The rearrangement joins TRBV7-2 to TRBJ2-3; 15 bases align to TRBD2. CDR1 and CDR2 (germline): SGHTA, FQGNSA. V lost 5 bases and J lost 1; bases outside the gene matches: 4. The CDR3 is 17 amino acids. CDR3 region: CASSTRTSGRGTDTQYF. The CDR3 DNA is TGTGCCAGCAGCACTCGGACTAGCGGGAGGGGCACAGATACGCAGTATTTT.

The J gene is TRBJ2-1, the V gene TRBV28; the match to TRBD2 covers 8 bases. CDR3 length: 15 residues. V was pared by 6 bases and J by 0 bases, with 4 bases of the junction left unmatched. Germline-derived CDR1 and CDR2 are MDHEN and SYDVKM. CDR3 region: CASRGSGSSYNEQFF. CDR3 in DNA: TGTGCCAGCAGGGGAAGCGGGAGCTCCTACAATGAGCAGTTCTTC.

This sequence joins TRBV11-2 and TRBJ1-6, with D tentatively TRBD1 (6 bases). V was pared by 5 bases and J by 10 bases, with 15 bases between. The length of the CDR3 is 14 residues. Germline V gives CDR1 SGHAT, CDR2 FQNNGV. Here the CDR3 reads CASSLGQTLSPLHF. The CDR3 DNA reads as TGTGCCAGCAGCCTAGGACAGACCCTCTCACCCCTCCACTTT.

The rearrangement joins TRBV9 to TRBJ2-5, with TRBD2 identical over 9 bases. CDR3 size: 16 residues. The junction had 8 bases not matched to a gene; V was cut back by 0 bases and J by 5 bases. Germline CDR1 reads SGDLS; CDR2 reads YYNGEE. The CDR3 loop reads CASSVGSSGAPETQYF. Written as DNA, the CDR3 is TGTGCCAGCAGCGTAGGCTCTAGCGGGGCCCCGGAGACCCAGTACTTC.

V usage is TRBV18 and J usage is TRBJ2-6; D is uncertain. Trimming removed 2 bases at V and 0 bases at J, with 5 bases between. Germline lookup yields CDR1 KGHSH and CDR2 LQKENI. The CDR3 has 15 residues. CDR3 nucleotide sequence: TGTGCCAGCTCACCAGCGGTCTCTGGGGCCAACGTCCTGACTTTC. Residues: CASSPAVSGANVLTF.

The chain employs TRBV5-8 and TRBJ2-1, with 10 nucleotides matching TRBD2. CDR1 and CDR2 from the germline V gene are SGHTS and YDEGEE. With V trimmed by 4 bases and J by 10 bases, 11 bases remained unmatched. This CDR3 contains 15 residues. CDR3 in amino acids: CASSRSGRSRTEQFF. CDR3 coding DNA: TGTGCCAGCAGCCGTAGCGGGAGGTCCCGTACCGAGCAGTTCTTC. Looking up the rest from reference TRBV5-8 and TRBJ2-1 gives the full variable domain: EAGVTQSPTHLIKTRGQQATLRCSPISGHTSVYWYQQALGLGLQFLLWYDEGEERNRGNFPPRFSGRQFPNYSSELNVNALELEDSALYLCASSRSGRSRTEQFFGPGTRLTVL.

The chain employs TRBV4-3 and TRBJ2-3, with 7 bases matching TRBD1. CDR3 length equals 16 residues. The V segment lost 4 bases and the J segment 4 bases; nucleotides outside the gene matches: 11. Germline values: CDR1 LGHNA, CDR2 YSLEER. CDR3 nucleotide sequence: TGCGCCAGCAGCCGGACTTATACAGGGGTCCCAGATACGCAGTATTTT. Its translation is CASSRTYTGVPDTQYF.

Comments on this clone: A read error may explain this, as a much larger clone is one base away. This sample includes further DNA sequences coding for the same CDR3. This chain's CDR3 is CASSGETGGNQPQHF. The CDR3 region has the DNA TGTGCCAGCAGTGGGGAGACAGGGGGCAATCAGCCCCAGCATTTT. The chain combines TRBV6-1 with TRBJ1-5; 8 nucleotides line up with TRBD1. V lost 4 bases to trimming and J lost 2 bases; unmatched junction nucleotides: 4. This CDR3 has 15 residues. Looked up from germline, CDR1 is MNHNS and CDR2 is SASEGT.

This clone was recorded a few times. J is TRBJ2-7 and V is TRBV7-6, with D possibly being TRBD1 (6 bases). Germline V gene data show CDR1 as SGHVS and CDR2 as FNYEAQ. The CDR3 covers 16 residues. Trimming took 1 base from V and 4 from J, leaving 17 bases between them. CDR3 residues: CASSLGGGQRGYEQYF. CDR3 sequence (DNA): TGTGCCAGCAGCTTAGGAGGCGGGCAGAGGGGGTACGAGCAGTACTTC. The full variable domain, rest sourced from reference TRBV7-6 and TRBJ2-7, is GAGVSQSPRYKVTKRGQDVALRCDPISGHVSLYWYRQALGQGPEFLTYFNYEAQQDKSGLPNDRFSAERPEGSISTLTIQRTEQRDSAMYRCASSLGGGQRGYEQYFGPGTRLTVT.

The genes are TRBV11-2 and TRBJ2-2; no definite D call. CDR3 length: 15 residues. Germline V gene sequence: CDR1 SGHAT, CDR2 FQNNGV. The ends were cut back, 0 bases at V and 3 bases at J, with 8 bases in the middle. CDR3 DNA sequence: TGTGCCAGCAGCTTAGATATTTTAGACACCGGGGAGCTGTTTTTT. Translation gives CASSLDILDTGELFF.

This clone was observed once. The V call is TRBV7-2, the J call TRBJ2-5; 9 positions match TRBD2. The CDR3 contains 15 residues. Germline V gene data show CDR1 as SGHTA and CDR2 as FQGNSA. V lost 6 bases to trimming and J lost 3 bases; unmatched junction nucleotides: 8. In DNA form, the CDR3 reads TGTGCCAGCAGTCTTTCGCGACTAGCGGAAGAGACCCAGTACTTC. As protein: CASSLSRLAEETQYF.

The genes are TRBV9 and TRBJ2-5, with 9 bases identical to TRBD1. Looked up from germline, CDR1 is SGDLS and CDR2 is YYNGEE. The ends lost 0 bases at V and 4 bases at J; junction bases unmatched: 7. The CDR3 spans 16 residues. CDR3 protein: CASSVGGTGNVETQYF. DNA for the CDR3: TGTGCCAGCAGCGTAGGGGGGACAGGGAACGTAGAGACCCAGTACTTC. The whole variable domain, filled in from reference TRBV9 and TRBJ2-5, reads DSGVTQTPKHLITATGQRVTLRCSPRSGDLSVYWYQQSLDQGLQFLIQYYNGEERAKGNILERFSAQQFPDLHSELNLSSLELGDSALYFCASSVGGTGNVETQYFGPGTRLLVL.